One and the same sample provided the 8 T cell receptor beta chains below, sequenced in a study of cytomegalovirus exposure and HLA in healthy donors. PCR amplification relied on 60 Vbeta primers (plus 13 Jbeta primers). Some clones are missing from TCRdb's copy, which holds only in-frame ones; the method was immunoSEQ multiplex PCR. In the table there are 90,000 to 150,000 clones, 75% of which are singletons. The specimen sequenced was PBMCs. The receptor set was obtained from a woman aged 40 to 49 in good health and CMV-seropositive.

In this sample, this clone turned up a few times. This chain uses TRBV7-9 with TRBJ1-1, with D unresolved. The CDR3 has 12 residues. The germline V and J ends were trimmed by 5 bases and 4 bases, with 8 bases remaining between them. CDR1 is SEHNR and CDR2 is FQNEAQ in the germline V gene (reference sequence). The CDR3 coding sequence is TGTGCCAGCAGCCGGGAACCCACTGAAGCTTTCTTT. Its protein is CASSREPTEAFF.

The chain combines TRBV4-3 with TRBJ1-2; 11 nucleotides align to TRBD1. V dropped 3 bases and J dropped 3; count of bases not matched to a gene: 9. This CDR3 has 17 amino acids. Germline CDR1 is LGHNA and CDR2 is YSLEER. The CDR3 reads CASSQARDRGTDYGYTF. The CDR3 bases are TGCGCCAGCAGCCAGGCCCGGGACAGGGGGACTGACTATGGCTACACCTTC.

CDR3 in DNA: TGTGCCAGCAGCGTAGGGGGGAGGGGTGGAGATACGCAGTATTTT. Translating it yields CASSVGGRGGDTQYF. The rearrangement uses TRBV9 and TRBJ2-3, with TRBD2 matching over 7 bases. CDR3 size: 15 residues. Unmatched junction bases numbered 6, after V lost 0 bases and J lost 5 bases. From germline, CDR1 is SGDLS and CDR2 YYNGEE.

This clone turned up a few times. The rearrangement uses TRBV6-1 and TRBJ1-4; no reliable D call. The CDR3 consists of 16 residues. V shed 0 bases and J shed 6 bases, with 14 bases lying between them. Germline CDR1 and CDR2: MNHNS and SASEGT. CDR3 residues: CASSEALGFPYEKLFF. In DNA form, the CDR3 reads TGTGCCAGCAGTGAAGCGCTCGGGTTCCCCTATGAAAAACTGTTTTTT.

The rearrangement links TRBV5-1 to TRBJ2-7; a weak D match, TRBD1 (6 bases). Trimming pared 3 bases from V and 0 bases from J, leaving 10 bases between. The CDR3 runs 14 residues. Germline V gene data show CDR1 as SGHRS and CDR2 as YFSETQ. This chain's CDR3 is CASSSMTGSYEQYF. The DNA of the CDR3 is TGCGCCAGCAGCTCAATGACAGGCTCCTACGAGCAGTACTTC.

The rearrangement joins TRBV7-6 to TRBJ2-2; tentatively, D is TRBD2 (6 bases). The CDR3 consists of 18 residues. The V and J ends lost 2 bases and 0 bases respectively, with 16 bases between them. Germline V gene sequence: CDR1 SGHVS, CDR2 FNYEAQ. CDR3 in DNA: TGTGCCAGCAGCTTATTTTCGGGAGATGCCGCGAACACCGGGGAGCTGTTTTTT. Amino acids: CASSLFSGDAANTGELFF.

This chain links TRBV4-3 with TRBJ2-7; TRBD1 matches at 9 bases. Germline loops: CDR1 LGHNA, CDR2 YSLEER. The J segment lost 5 bases and the V segment lost 3 bases, leaving 8 bases of the junction unmatched. The CDR3 totals 15 residues. Here the CDR3 reads CASSHHRDRVNEQYF. The CDR3 region has the DNA TGCGCCAGCAGCCATCACCGGGACAGGGTGAACGAGCAGTACTTC.

The chain combines TRBV6-5 with TRBJ2-7; D possibly corresponds to TRBD2 (5 bases). Per the germline V gene, CDR1 is MNHEY and CDR2 is SVGAGI. The CDR3 loop spans 14 amino acids. Trimming shortened V by 3 bases and J by 5 bases, and 14 bases separated the two germline ends. The CDR3 region has the DNA TGTGCCAGCAGTTATTCTCGGACCGGGAACGAGCAGTACTTC. It translates to CASSYSRTGNEQYF.